Below are 14 T cell receptor beta chains sequenced from a single sample in a study of T-cell memory formation after mild COVID-19. In TCRdb, the 5' RACE reads were re-called with MiXCR into one record per CDR3 protein. The sample contains some 290,000 distinct CDR3 sequences, 16% of which appear only once. The specimen sequenced was PBMCs or a T cell subset sorted from them (not recorded which). Source of these receptors: a man in his late teens or twenties who had mild COVID-19 (a few samples of this study predate the infection). Cell type and time point are not known.

V gene TRBV5-1 combines with J gene TRBJ1-5; D might be TRBD1 (5 bases). Trimming stripped 2 bases from V and 6 bases from J, with 9 bases between. This CDR3 is built from 13 residues. Germline V gene data show CDR1 as SGHRS and CDR2 as YFSETQ. CDR3 region: CASSLGVLQPQHF. The CDR3 region has the DNA TGCGCCAGCAGCTTAGGGGTTCTTCAGCCCCAGCATTTT.

The genes are TRBV12-3 or TRBV12-4 and TRBJ1-6, with 7 positions matching TRBD1. The CDR3 is 15 residues long. V was clipped by 6 bases and J by 12 bases; unmatched bases: 14. CDR3 sequence (DNA): TGTGCCAGCAGATATGCCGGACAGGCGATACTACCCCTCCACTTT. Its translation: CASRYAGQAILPLHF.

The V and J genes are TRBV12-3 or TRBV12-4 and TRBJ2-4; 8 positions agree with TRBD1. Trimming cost V 1 base and J 9 bases; bases outside gene matches: 2. The CDR3 has 13 amino acids. For the CDR3, the DNA is TGTGCCAGCAGTTTAGAAACAGGGGGCATTCAGTACTTC. As protein: CASSLETGGIQYF.

The V and J genes are TRBV5-5 and TRBJ2-4, with a possible D match to TRBD2 (6 bases). There are 15 residues in the CDR3. Germline V gene data show CDR1 as SGHKS and CDR2 as YYEKEE (reference sequence). V gave up 4 bases and J gave up 6 bases, with 17 bases separating them. The CDR3 bases are TGTGCCAGCAGCCGAGAAGGAGGGGAAGCAAACATTCAGTACTTC. It translates to CASSREGGEANIQYF.

V usage is TRBV6-5 and J usage is TRBJ2-3; the match to TRBD2 covers 10 bases. The V gene's germline CDR1 is MNHEY and CDR2 SVGAGI. After removal of 2 bases from V and 6 bases from J, the junction contained 5 bases not matched to a gene. The CDR3 has 15 residues. The CDR3 loop is CASSYRASGGDTQYF. In DNA, the CDR3 is TGTGCCAGCAGTTACAGGGCTAGCGGGGGTGATACGCAGTATTTT.

This clonotype occurred a few times. This chain links TRBV6-5 with TRBJ1-6, with TRBD1 as a possible D gene (5 bases). CDR3 length: 15 amino acids. In germline, CDR1 is MNHEY, CDR2 SVGAGI. The ends were cut back, 2 bases at V and 7 bases at J, with 12 bases in the middle. The CDR3 sequence: CASSYERQPNSPLHF. CDR3 coding DNA: TGTGCCAGCAGTTACGAACGACAGCCAAATTCACCCCTCCACTTT.

The rearrangement links TRBV6-5 to TRBJ2-3; D gene unclear. CDR3 length: 14 residues. Trimming took off 5 bases at V and 3 bases at J, with 12 bases between the two ends. The germline CDR1 and CDR2 sequences are MNHEY and SVGAGI. CDR3 sequence: CASSQNSITDTQYF. CDR3 DNA sequence: TGTGCCAGCAGTCAAAACAGCATTACAGATACGCAGTATTTT.

The chain is built from TRBV6-6 and TRBJ1-3; no reliable D call. This CDR3 has 15 amino acids. The V and J ends lost 2 bases and 2 bases respectively, with 10 bases between them. Germline V CDR1 and CDR2: MNHNY, SVGAGI (reference sequence). CDR3 nucleotides: TGTGCCAGCAGTTACCGGAGAGGAACTGGAAACACCATATATTTT. It yields the protein CASSYRRGTGNTIYF.

This clonotype was counted between two and nine times. The J gene is TRBJ1-3, the V gene TRBV7-6; D possibly corresponds to TRBD1 (5 bases). This CDR3 is built from 15 residues. With 3 bases removed from V and 3 bases from J, the gap between germline ends came to 12 bases. Germline CDR1 and CDR2: SGHVS and FNYEAQ. The CDR3 DNA sequence: TGTGCCAGCAGCTTCAGCCAGGGTGGTGGAAACACCATATATTTT. The encoded protein is CASSFSQGGGNTIYF.

This clonotype has only a few counts. The chain has TRBV20-1 and TRBJ2-1; no clear D gene. CDR1 is DFQATT, CDR2 SNEGSKA, per germline (reference sequence). Trimming shortened V by 6 bases and J by 2 bases, and 11 bases separated the two germline ends. The CDR3 is made up of 13 amino acids. The CDR3 sequence is CSASQPTYNEQFF. The DNA for the CDR3 is TGCAGTGCCTCTCAGCCCACCTACAATGAGCAGTTCTTC.

This clonotype was counted a few times. J is TRBJ2-7 and V is TRBV7-9; no clear D. V dropped 5 bases and J dropped 2 bases, with 7 bases sitting between them. The CDR3 sequence is 12 residues long. Germline values: CDR1 SEHNR, CDR2 FQNEAQ (reference sequence). In DNA, the CDR3 is TGTGCCAGCAGCCCCGACACCTACGAGCAGTACTTC. Protein product: CASSPDTYEQYF.

CDR3 amino acids: CASSQDWGSGGELEWKGGTDTQYF. The CDR3 DNA sequence: TGCGCCAGCAGCCAAGATTGGGGTAGTGGCGGGGAGTTGGAGTGGAAAGGAGGCACAGATACGCAGTATTTT. The chain links TRBV4-3 to TRBJ2-3, with D possibly being TRBD2 (6 bases). V lost 0 bases, J lost 1 base, and 35 bases lay in between. The CDR3 is 24 residues long. Per germline, CDR1 LGHNA and CDR2 YSLEER.

There are a few counts of this clonotype. The DNA for the CDR3 is TGTGCCAGCCTAAGGGGTAGAACCGCTAGCTCCTACGAGCAGTACTTC. It specifies CASLRGRTASSYEQYF. This chain uses TRBV6-1 with TRBJ2-7; tentatively, D is TRBD1 (5 bases). Trimming cost V 8 bases and J 0 bases, with 20 bases left between them. The CDR3 extends over 16 amino acids. Germline values: CDR1 MNHNS, CDR2 SASEGT.

There are a few counts of this clonotype. The chain combines TRBV11-2 with TRBJ2-2, with D uncertain. The CDR3 contains 13 residues. Germline V lookup: CDR1 SGHAT, CDR2 FQNNGV. Trimming removed 1 base at V and 7 bases at J, with 7 bases between. In DNA, the CDR3 is TGTGCCAGCAGCTTAGGCGTGGTCGGGGAGCTGTTTTTT. Translating it yields CASSLGVVGELFF.